This TCR beta chain was captured by sequencing in a study of blood T cells in healthy people across ages. CDR1 is DFQATT, CDR2 SNEGSKA, per germline (reference sequence). CDR3 size: 13 residues. V trimming: 6 bases; J trimming: 6 bases; junction bases outside the gene matches: 6. Notes on this clonotype: Its antigen is unidentified.

Primed by a sample-barcoded 5' primer and a J-beta primer mix, a second PCR proceeded for 7 to 11 cycles. In TCRdb, the 5' RACE reads were re-called with MiXCR into one record per CDR3 protein. The repertoire includes about 630,000 distinct CDR3 sequences, about 21% of them detected once, and roughly 3.9% sits in the top ten. Whole-study results and caveats: Getting older went along with TCR beta diversity per million T cells dropping roughly linearly.

This TCR was sampled from a man in his 70s in good health. Input material: blood. The chain combines TRBV20-1 with TRBJ2-7; TRBD2 aligns across 12 bases. CDR3 loop: CSAGGTSGSEQYF. DNA of the CDR3: TGCAGTGCGGGGGGGACTAGCGGGTCCGAGCAGTACTTC.